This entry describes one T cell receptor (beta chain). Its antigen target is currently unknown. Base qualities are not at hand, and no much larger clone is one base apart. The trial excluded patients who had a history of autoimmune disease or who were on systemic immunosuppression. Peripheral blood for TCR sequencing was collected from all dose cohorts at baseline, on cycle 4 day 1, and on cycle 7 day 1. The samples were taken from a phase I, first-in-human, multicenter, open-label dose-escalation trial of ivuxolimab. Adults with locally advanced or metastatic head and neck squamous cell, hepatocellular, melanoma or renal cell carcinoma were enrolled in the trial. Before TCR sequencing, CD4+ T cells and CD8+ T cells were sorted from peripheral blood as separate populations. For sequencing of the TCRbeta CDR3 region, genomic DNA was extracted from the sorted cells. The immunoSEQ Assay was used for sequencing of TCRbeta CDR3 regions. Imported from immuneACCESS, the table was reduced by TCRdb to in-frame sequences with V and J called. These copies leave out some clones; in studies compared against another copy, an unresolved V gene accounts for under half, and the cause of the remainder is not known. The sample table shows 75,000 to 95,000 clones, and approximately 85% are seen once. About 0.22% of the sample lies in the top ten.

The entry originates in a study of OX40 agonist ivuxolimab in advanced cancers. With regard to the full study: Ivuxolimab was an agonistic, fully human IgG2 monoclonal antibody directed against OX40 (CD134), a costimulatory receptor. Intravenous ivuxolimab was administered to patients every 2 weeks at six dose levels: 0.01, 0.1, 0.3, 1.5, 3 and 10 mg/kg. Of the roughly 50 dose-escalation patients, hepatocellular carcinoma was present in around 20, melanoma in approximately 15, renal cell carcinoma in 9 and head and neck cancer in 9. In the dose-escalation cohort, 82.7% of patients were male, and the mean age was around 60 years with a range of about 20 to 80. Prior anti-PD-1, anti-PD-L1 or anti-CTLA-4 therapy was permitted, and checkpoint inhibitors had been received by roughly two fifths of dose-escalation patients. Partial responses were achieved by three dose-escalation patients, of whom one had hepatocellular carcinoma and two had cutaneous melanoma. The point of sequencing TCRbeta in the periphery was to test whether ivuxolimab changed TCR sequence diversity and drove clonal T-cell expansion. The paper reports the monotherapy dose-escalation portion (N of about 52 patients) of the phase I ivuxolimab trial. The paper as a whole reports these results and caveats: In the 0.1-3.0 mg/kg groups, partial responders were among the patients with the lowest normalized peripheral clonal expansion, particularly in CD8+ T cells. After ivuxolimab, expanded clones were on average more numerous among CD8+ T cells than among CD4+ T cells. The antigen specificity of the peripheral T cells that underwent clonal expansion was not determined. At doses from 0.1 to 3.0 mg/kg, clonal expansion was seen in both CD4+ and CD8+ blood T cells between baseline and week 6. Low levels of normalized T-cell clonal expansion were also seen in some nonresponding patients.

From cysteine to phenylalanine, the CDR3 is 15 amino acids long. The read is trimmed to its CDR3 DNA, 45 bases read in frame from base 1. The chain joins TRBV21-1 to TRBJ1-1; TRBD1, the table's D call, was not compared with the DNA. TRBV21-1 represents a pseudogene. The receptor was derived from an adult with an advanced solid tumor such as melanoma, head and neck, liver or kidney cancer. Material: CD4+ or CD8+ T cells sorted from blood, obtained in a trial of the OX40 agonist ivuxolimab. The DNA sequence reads TGTGCCAGCAGCAAGCGACAGAGGATGAACACTGAAGCTTTCTTT. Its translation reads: CASSKRQRMNTEAFF.